What follows is one T cell receptor (beta chain) and its context. This sample was included in a study of chronic HIV infection and antiretroviral therapy. TCRdb independently ran MiXCR on the 5' RACE reads; one entry per CDR3 protein. Among 45,000 to 55,000 distinct CDR3 sequences, 15% to 20% were seen once, and the ten largest hold more than 2.5%. The CDR3 sequence is 15 residues long. Germline loops: CDR1 MDHEN, CDR2 SYDVKM. Unmatched junction bases numbered 5, after V lost 7 bases and J lost 2 bases. The receptor's source is an adult who had HIV and had not received antiretroviral therapy, or was an uninfected healthy control (not recorded which). The sequencing sample was made of peripheral blood. The chain carries TRBV28 and TRBJ2-7; 13 bases match TRBD2. The CDR3 sequence is CASTRLAGGTYEQYF. CDR3 nucleotide sequence: TGTGCCAGCACCAGACTAGCGGGAGGAACCTACGAGCAGTACTTC.